A selection of T cell receptor beta chains follows, all from one sample in a study of CXCR3-negative and CXCR3-positive naive CD8 T cells. TCRdb reprocessed the 5' RACE reads, keeping one entry per CDR3 protein, no DNA. This sample's table reports approximately 66,000 distinct CDR3 sequences. The sequenced material came from naive CXCR3- CD8+ T cells from blood. The receptors here all came from a human donor in good health. Some clones in this sample may be carry-over from other donors' samples. The CDR3 runs from the conserved cysteine through the conserved F or W.

j_call v_call cdr3_aa
TRBJ1-2 TRBV7-2 CASSPRRGTGYTF
TRBJ2-5 TRBV29-1 CSVEDPGGLAGVYF
TRBJ1-4 TRBV5-5 CASSRLGGANEKLFF
TRBJ2-1 TRBV6-6 CASSFGGVHNEQFF
TRBJ2-3 TRBV7-9 CASSLLRDTQYF
TRBJ2-7 TRBV11-2 CASSLERDTRWEQYF
TRBJ2-7 TRBV5-1 CASSPTSGASYEQYF
TRBJ2-1 TRBV29-1 CSAPGLAGVTQFF
TRBJ2-7 TRBV20-1 CSARDKVAGVYEQYF
TRBJ2-7 TRBV6-8 CASSYGTSGTYEQYF
TRBJ1-1 TRBV10-2 CASSEGDRDTEAFF
TRBJ2-5 TRBV29-1 CSTALGGRDQETQYF
TRBJ2-2 TRBV28 CASSFRGRGETGELFF
TRBJ2-2 TRBV28 CASSFPTGRGTGELFF
TRBJ2-2 TRBV21-1 CASSKELAGGRLGELFF
TRBJ2-5 TRBV5-6 CASSVTGAGETQYF
TRBJ2-1 TRBV20-1 CSASARGSYNEQFF
TRBJ2-5 TRBV10-3 CAISDPGQDPQETQYF
TRBJ1-1 TRBV12-3/TRBV12-4 CASSPVQGPERAEAFF
TRBJ2-7 TRBV30 CAWSDSGGPYEQYF
TRBJ2-1 TRBV6-1 CASSTGTEAYNEQFF
TRBJ2-1 TRBV18 CASSPWISPHEQFF
TRBJ1-5 TRBV28 CASSLLTGTLSNQPQHF
TRBJ2-1 TRBV5-1 CASSLVPYNEQFF
TRBJ2-3 TRBV19 CASSMWMASGTDTQYF
TRBJ2-5 TRBV5-6 CASSLVAQETQYF
TRBJ2-5 TRBV5-1 CASSLYPTTQGGETQYF
TRBJ2-1 TRBV29-1 CSVVLAGFNEQFF
TRBJ2-1 TRBV5-5 CASSLDGTSGGGLGFSEQFF
TRBJ1-1 TRBV29-1 CSVEGQGAEAFF
TRBJ2-1 TRBV10-3 CAISETGTGVLNEQFF
TRBJ2-5 TRBV7-6 CASSLAVVAGHDETQYF
TRBJ2-5 TRBV5-6 CASSSTGTTETQYF
TRBJ1-6 TRBV7-3 CASSLYPRESSYNSPLHF
TRBJ2-2 TRBV4-2 CASSPLGANTGELFF
TRBJ2-1 TRBV29-1 CSVERTPYNEQFF
TRBJ2-3 TRBV29-1 CSVEDPTGSETDTQYF
TRBJ1-2 TRBV4-1 CASSQARGDYGYTF
TRBJ2-1 TRBV5-1 CASSLVDGTEQFF
TRBJ2-3 TRBV12-3/TRBV12-4 CASSNGDTDTQYF
TRBJ2-7 TRBV6-2/TRBV6-3 CASSYGIRQGTNYEQYF
TRBJ2-7 TRBV7-9 CASSLLAGGRDYEQYF
TRBJ2-1 TRBV6-4 CASSWTSLNEQFF
TRBJ2-2 TRBV20-1 CSSLGGADTGELFF
TRBJ2-1 TRBV19 CASSTTTGQGLYNEQFF
TRBJ2-1 TRBV5-1 CASSLGEKRGNEQFF
TRBJ2-7 TRBV21-1 CASSKDPPDPEDYEQYF
TRBJ2-7 TRBV14 CASSPRGSGTSNEQYF
TRBJ2-7 TRBV14 CASSQDMGDGPYEQYF
TRBJ2-5 TRBV3-1 CASSPDLEETQYF
TRBJ1-1 TRBV7-9 CASSPGSVLITEAFF
TRBJ2-7 TRBV29-1 CSVREGSGYEQYF
TRBJ2-7 TRBV4-1 CASSHGQGLVSYEQYF
TRBJ2-1 TRBV15 CATSREGGRGSYNEQFF
TRBJ2-2 TRBV7-3 CASSLLADTGELFF
TRBJ2-7 TRBV20-1 CSARLTHSYEQYF